This T cell receptor beta chain was sequenced for a study of metastatic and nonmetastatic thyroid tumors. Study in general: Repertoire data that came from the blood and tumor or nodule tissue of malignant and benign thyroid patients were compared.

Each patient came to thyroid surgery without any prior treatment (of any kind). V lost 5 bases and J lost 7; bases outside the gene matches: 13. The CDR3 covers 16 residues. Per germline, CDR1 SEHNR and CDR2 FQNEAQ (reference sequence). The authors' processing: Clinicopathological groups differed in CDR3, with these differences serving to build a distant-metastasis classifier for papillary thyroid cancer. TCRdb re-processed the PCR reads through MiXCR. The V and J calls and clone size are TCRdb's, not the authors'. The sample has approximately 35,000 clones, over 12% seen once. The sample holds many counts of this clone.

This TCR was sampled from a male donor with papillary thyroid cancer or a benign thyroid nodule (not recorded which). Some clones in this sample may be carry-over from other donors' samples. Sequencing was performed on blood. The gene calls are TRBV7-9 and TRBJ2-2; 7 bases match TRBD2. The CDR3 sequence: CASSPRGGSDIGELFF. CDR3 in DNA: TGTGCCAGCAGCCCCCGGGGCGGGAGTGATATCGGGGAGCTGTTTTTT.